This TCR beta chain originates from a study of T-cell reconstitution after alpha-beta-depleted transplantation in children. Unique molecular identifiers were incorporated during preparation of the TCRbeta library. TCRdb re-analysed the PCR reads in MiXCR, keeping a single row per CDR3 protein. Found here are about 640,000 distinct CDR3 sequences, approximately 17% of them singletons; the top ten hold 0.8% to 1.1%. Germline CDR1 and CDR2: SGHRS and YFSETQ. This CDR3 has 16 residues. Trimming at V came to 0 bases and at J to 4 bases, leaving 5 bases not matched to a gene. Sequenced material: PBMCs from the stem cell graft donor, taken from the stem cell graft. The V and J genes are TRBV5-1 and TRBJ2-1; 9 bases map to TRBD1. This TCR was sampled from a human donor who donated a stem cell graft to a child with acute myeloid leukemia. CDR3: CASSLATGGYYNEQFF. Here the CDR3 DNA reads TGCGCCAGCAGCTTGGCTACAGGGGGCTATTACAATGAGCAGTTCTTC.